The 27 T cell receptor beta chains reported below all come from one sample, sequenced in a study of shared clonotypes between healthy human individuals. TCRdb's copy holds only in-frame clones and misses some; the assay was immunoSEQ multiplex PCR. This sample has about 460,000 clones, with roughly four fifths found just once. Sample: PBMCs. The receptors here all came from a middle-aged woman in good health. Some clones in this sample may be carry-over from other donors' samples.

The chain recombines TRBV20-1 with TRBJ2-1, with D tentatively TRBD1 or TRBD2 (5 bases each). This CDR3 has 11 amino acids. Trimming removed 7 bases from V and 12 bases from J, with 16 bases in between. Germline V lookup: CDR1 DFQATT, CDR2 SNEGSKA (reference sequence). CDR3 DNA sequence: TGCAGTGTCACCAGGGAGTTGGGGCAGTTCTTC. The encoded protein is CSVTRELGQFF.

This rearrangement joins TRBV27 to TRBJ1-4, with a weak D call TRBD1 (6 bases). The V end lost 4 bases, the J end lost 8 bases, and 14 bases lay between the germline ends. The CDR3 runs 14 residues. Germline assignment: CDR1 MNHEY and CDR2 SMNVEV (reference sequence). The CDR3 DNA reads TGTGCCAGCAGTTCAGGGGTAGGGGGGGAAAAACTGTTTTTT. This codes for CASSSGVGGEKLFF.

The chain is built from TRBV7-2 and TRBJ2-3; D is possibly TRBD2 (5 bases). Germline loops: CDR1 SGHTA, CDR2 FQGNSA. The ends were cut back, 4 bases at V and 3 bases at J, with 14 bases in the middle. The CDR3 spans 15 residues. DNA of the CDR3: TGTGCCAGCAGCTCCGGGGAGTATGGTACAGATACGCAGTATTTT. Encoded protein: CASSSGEYGTDTQYF.

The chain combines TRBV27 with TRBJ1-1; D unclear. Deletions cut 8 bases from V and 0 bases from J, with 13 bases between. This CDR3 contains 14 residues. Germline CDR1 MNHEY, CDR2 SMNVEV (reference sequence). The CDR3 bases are TGTGCCAGCTACGAACCGGGGATGAACACTGAAGCTTTCTTT. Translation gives CASYEPGMNTEAFF.

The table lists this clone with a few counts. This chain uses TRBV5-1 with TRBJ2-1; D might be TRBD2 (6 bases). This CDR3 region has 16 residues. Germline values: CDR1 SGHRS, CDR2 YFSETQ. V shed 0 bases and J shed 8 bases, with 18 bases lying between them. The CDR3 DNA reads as TGCGCCAGCAGCTTGGTCCTCGGGGGAGTTCCGGATGAGCAGTTCTTC. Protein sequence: CASSLVLGGVPDEQFF.

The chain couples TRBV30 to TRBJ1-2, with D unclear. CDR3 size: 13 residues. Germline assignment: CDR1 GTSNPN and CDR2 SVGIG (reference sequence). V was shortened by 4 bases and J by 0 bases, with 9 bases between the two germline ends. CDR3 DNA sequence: TGTGCCTGGAACTCCGGGACTAACTATGGCTACACCTTC. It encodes CAWNSGTNYGYTF.

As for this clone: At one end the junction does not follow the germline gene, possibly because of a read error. Written as DNA, the CDR3 is TGTGCCAGCAGCGTAGCTCAGGGGAACACTGAAGCTTTCTTT. This gives the protein CASSVAQGNTEAFF. The rearrangement links TRBV7-4 to TRBJ1-1; tentative D call: TRBD1 (5 bases). The CDR3 runs to 14 residues. CDR1 and CDR2 from the germline V gene are SGHVT and SQSDAQ. Full variable domain (outside the CDR3, taken from reference TRBV7-4 and TRBJ1-1): GAGVSQSPRYKVAKRGRDVALRCDSISGHVTLYWYRQTLGQGSEVLTYSQSDAQRDKSGRPSGRFSAERPERSVSTLKIQRTEQGDSAVYLCASSVAQGNTEAFFGQGTRLTVV.

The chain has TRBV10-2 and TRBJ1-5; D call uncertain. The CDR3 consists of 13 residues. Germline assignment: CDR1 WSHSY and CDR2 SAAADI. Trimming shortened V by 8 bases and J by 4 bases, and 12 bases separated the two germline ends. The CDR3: CASAGLNNQPQHF. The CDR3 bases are TGCGCCAGCGCTGGACTCAATAATCAGCCCCAGCATTTT.

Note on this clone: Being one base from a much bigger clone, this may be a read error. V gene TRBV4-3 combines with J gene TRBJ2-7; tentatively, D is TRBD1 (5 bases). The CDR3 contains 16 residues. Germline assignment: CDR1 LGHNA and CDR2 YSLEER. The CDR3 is CASSQVGWGDRYERYF. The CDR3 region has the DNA TGCGCCAGCAGCCAAGTCGGGTGGGGCGACCGCTACGAGCGGTACTTC.

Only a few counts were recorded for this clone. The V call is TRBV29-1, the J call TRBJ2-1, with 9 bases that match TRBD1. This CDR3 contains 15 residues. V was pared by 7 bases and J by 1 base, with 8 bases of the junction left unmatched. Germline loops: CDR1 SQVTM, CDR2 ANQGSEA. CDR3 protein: CSAVPGQGSYNEQFF. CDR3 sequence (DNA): TGCAGCGCCGTCCCGGGACAGGGTTCCTACAATGAGCAGTTCTTC.

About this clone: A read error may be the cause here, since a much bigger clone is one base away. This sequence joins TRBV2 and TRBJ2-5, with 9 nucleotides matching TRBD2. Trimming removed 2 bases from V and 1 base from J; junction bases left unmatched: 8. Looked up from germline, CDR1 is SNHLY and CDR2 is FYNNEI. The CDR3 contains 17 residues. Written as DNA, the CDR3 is TGTGCCAGCAGTGAATGGGGGCCAGCGGGAGGCCAAGAGACCCAGTACTTC. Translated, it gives CASSEWGPAGGQETQYF.

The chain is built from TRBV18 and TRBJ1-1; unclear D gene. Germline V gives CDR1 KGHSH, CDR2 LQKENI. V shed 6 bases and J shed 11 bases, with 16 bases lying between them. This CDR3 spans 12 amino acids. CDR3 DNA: TGTGCCAGCTCCCCCTCAGACCGGGCTGCTTTCTTT. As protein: CASSPSDRAAFF.

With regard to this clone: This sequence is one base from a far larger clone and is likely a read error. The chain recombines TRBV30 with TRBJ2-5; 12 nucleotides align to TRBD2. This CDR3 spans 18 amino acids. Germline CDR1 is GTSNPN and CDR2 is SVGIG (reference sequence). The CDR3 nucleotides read TGTGCCTGGGGCCTATCTAGCGGGAGGGCCTGGTGGAGAGAGACCCAGCACTTC. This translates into CAWGLSSGRAWWRETQHF.

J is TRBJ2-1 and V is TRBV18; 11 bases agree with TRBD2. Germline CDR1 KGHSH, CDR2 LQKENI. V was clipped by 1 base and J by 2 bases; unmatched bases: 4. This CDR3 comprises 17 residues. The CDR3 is CASSPQTSGSTYNEQFF. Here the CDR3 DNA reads TGTGCCAGCTCACCACAAACTAGCGGGAGCACCTACAATGAGCAGTTCTTC. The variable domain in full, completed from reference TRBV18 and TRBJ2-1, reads NAGVMQNPRHLVRRRGQEARLRCSPMKGHSHVYWYRQLPEEGLKFMVYLQKENIIDESGMPKERFSAEFPKEGPSILRIQQVVRGDSAAYFCASSPQTSGSTYNEQFFGPGTRLTVL.

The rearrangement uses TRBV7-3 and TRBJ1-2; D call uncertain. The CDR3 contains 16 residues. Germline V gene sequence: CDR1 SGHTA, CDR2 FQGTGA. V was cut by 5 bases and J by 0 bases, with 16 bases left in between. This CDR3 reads CASSPLPRGANYGYTF. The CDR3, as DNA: TGTGCCAGCAGCCCCCTCCCGCGGGGAGCTAACTATGGCTACACCTTC. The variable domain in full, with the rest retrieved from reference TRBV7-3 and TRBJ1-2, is GAGVSQTPSNKVTEKGKYVELRCDPISGHTALYWYRQSLGQGPEFLIYFQGTGAADDSGLPNDRFFAVRPEGSVSTLKIQRTERGDSAVYLCASSPLPRGANYGYTFGSGTRLTVV.

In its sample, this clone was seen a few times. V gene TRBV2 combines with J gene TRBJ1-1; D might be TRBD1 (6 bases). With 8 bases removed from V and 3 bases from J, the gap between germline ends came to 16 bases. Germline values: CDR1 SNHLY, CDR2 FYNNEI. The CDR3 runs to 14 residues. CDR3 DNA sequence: TGTGCCAGCGGCAGACAGGTCGGGGACACTGAAGCTTTCTTT. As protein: CASGRQVGDTEAFF.

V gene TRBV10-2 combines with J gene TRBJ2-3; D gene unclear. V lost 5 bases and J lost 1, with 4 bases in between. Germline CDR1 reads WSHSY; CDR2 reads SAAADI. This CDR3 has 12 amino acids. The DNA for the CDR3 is TGCGCCAGCAGTTTCGGCACAGATACGCAGTATTTT. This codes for CASSFGTDTQYF.

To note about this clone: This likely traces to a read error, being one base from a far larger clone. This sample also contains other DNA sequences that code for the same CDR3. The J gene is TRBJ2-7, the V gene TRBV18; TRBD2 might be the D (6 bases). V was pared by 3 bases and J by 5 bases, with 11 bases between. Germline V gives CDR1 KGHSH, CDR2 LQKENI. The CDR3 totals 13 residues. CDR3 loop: CASSPGLADEQYF. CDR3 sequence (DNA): TGTGCCAGCTCACCCGGATTAGCGGACGAGCAGTACTTC.

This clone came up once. CDR3 nucleotide sequence: TGTGCCAGCAGTGCGGGGACTAGCGGGCTCACAGATACGCAGTATTTT. Translation gives CASSAGTSGLTDTQYF. The V call is TRBV2, the J call TRBJ2-3, with TRBD2 matching 12 bases. V dropped 4 bases and J dropped 2; count of bases not matched to a gene: 4. The germline V gene encodes CDR1 SNHLY and CDR2 FYNNEI. The CDR3 length is 16 residues.

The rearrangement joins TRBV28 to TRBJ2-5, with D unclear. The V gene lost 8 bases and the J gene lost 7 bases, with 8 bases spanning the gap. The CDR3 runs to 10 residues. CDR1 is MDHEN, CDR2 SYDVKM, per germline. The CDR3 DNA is TGTGCCAGCGGGCCGGGGACCCAGTACTTC. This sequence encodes CASGPGTQYF.

The CDR3 spells CASSQGERWGDTQYF. The DNA of the CDR3 is TGTGCCAGCAGTCAGGGGGAGCGGTGGGGGGATACGCAGTATTTT. The V gene is TRBV4-2, the J gene TRBJ2-3; 7 positions match TRBD1. This CDR3 region has 15 residues. Germline V gene data show CDR1 as LGHNA and CDR2 as YNFKEQ. J gave up 6 bases and V 6 bases, and 12 bases lay outside the gene matches.

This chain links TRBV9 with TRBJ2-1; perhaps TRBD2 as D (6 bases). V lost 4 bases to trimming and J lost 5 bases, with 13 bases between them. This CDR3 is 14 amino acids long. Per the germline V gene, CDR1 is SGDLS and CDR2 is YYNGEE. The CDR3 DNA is TGTGCCAGCAGCCCCGGCGTAGCGGACAATGAGCAGTTCTTC. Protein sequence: CASSPGVADNEQFF.

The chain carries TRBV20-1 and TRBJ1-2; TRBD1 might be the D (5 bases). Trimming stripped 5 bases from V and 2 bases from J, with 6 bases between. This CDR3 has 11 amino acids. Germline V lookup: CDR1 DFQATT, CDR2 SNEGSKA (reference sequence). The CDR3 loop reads CSAGTNYGYTF. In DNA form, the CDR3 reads TGCAGTGCTGGGACGAACTATGGCTACACCTTC.

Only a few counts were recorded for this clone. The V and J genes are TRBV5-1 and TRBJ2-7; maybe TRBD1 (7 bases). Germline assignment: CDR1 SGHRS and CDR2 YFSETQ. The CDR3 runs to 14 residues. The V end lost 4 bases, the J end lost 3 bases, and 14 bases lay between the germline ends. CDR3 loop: CASSPRDSSYEQYF. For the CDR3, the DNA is TGCGCCAGCAGCCCGCGGGACAGTAGCTACGAGCAGTACTTC.

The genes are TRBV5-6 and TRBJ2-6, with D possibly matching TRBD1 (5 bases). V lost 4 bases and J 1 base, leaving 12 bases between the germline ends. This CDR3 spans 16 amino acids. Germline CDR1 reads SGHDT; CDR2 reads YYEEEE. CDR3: CASSTLDSSGANVLTF. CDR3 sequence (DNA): TGTGCCAGCAGCACCCTCGACAGTTCTGGGGCCAACGTCCTGACTTTC.

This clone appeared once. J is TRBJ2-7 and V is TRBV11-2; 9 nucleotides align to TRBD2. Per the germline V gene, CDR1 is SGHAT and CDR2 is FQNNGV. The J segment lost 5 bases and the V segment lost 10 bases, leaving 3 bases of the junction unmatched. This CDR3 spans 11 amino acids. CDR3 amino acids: CATLAGHEQYF. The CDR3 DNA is TGTGCCACCCTAGCGGGACACGAGCAGTACTTC.

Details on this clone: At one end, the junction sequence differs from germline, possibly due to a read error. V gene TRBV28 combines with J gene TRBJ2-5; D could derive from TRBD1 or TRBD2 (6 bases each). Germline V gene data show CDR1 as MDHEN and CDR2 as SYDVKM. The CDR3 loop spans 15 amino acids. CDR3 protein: CASSFARGRSEIQYF. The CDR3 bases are TGTGCCAGCAGTTTTGCCCGGGGGCGGTCGGAGATCCAGTACTTC.